The 15 T cell receptor beta chains below were found in one sample sequenced in a study of cytomegalovirus exposure and HLA in healthy donors. It was with 60 Vbeta and 13 Jbeta primers that the PCR ran. Only in-frame clones appear in the TCRdb table, and some are missing; sequencing was by immunoSEQ multiplex PCR. The sample holds 65,000 to 85,000 clones, about 81% seen once. Material for sequencing was PBMCs. These receptors all come from a woman in her thirties or forties in good health and CMV-seropositive.

The chain couples TRBV4-1 to TRBJ1-6; maybe TRBD1 (5 bases). V was clipped by 4 bases and J by 3 bases, with 13 bases between them. Germline values: CDR1 MGHRA, CDR2 YSYEKL. The CDR3 sequence is 16 residues long. The CDR3 nucleotides read TGCGCCAGCAGCCCAGCACAGGTTCTCTATAATTCACCCCTCCACTTT. Its translation is CASSPAQVLYNSPLHF.

The chain couples TRBV19 to TRBJ1-2; D call uncertain. This CDR3 comprises 12 residues. Germline values: CDR1 LNHDA, CDR2 SQIVND (reference sequence). V was shortened by 6 bases and J by 3 bases, with 8 bases between the two germline ends. CDR3 DNA: TGTGCCAGTAGCCCCTATGACTATGGCTACACCTTC. It translates to CASSPYDYGYTF.

The chain employs TRBV5-1 and TRBJ2-1; 10 nucleotides align to TRBD2. The CDR3 is 14 amino acids. The germline gives CDR1 SGHRS, CDR2 YFSETQ. J was trimmed by 5 bases and V by 4 bases; bases with no gene match: 3. The CDR3 loop is CASSLGLADNEQFF. Here the CDR3 DNA reads TGCGCCAGCAGCCTAGGACTAGCGGACAATGAGCAGTTCTTC. The variable domain in full, with the rest retrieved from reference TRBV5-1 and TRBJ2-1, is KAGVTQTPRYLIKTRGQQVTLSCSPISGHRSVSWYQQTPGQGLQFLFEYFSETQRNKGNFPGRFSGRQFSNSRSEMNVSTLELGDSALYLCASSLGLADNEQFFGPGTRLTVL.

The rearrangement joins TRBV9 to TRBJ2-3; D is possibly TRBD2 (7 bases). This CDR3 is built from 15 residues. The ends were cut back, 4 bases at V and 3 bases at J, with 15 bases in the middle. Looked up from germline, CDR1 is SGDLS and CDR2 is YYNGEE. CDR3 amino acids: CASSSWGGLTDTQYF. DNA for the CDR3: TGTGCCAGCAGCTCGTGGGGGGGCCTTACAGATACGCAGTATTTT.

V and J are TRBV7-2 and TRBJ2-3, with TRBD2 identical over 13 bases. The CDR3 contains 18 residues. CDR1 and CDR2 from the germline V gene are SGHTA and FQGNSA. Germline trimming cut 4 bases from V and 1 base from J; bases unmatched to any gene: 8. This CDR3 is CASSSLRTSGGRTDTQYF. CDR3 DNA sequence: TGTGCCAGCAGCTCCTTACGGACTAGCGGGGGCCGCACAGATACGCAGTATTTT.

The genes are TRBV15 and TRBJ2-3; TRBD1 matches 7 bases. V lost 5 bases, J lost 6 bases, and 8 bases stayed unmatched. Looked up from germline, CDR1 is LNHNV and CDR2 is YYDKDF (reference sequence). This CDR3 has 14 amino acids. CDR3 DNA sequence: TGTGCCACCAGCGCCAGACAGGGTCAGGATACGCAGTATTTT. Encoded protein: CATSARQGQDTQYF.

The chain combines TRBV4-3 with TRBJ2-7, with TRBD1 identical over 7 bases. The CDR3 contains 16 residues. Germline values: CDR1 LGHNA, CDR2 YSLEER. The V and J ends lost 4 bases and 6 bases, in that order; junction bases with no gene match: 15. The DNA for the CDR3 is TGCGCCAGCAGCCCCATTGGGGACAGCGGTGCGGGCGAGCAGTACTTC. It codes for CASSPIGDSGAGEQYF.

This clone has just a few counts. CDR3: CASSIMGGDYGYTF. As DNA, the CDR3 is TGTGCCAGTAGTATAATGGGGGGGGACTATGGCTACACCTTC. J is TRBJ1-2 and V is TRBV19, with D possibly matching TRBD1 (5 bases). This CDR3 has 14 amino acids. Between the trimmed V and J ends, which lost 2 bases and 3 bases, there was a span of 10 bases. The germline V gene encodes CDR1 LNHDA and CDR2 SQIVND (reference sequence). Supplemented by reference TRBV19 and TRBJ1-2, the full variable domain reads DGGITQSPKYLFRKEGQNVTLSCEQNLNHDAMYWYRQDPGQGLRLIYYSQIVNDFQKGDIAEGYSVSREKKESFPLTVTSAQKNPTAFYLCASSIMGGDYGYTFGSGTRLTVV.

The rearrangement joins TRBV4-2 to TRBJ1-6; TRBD1 matches at 8 bases. Germline lookup yields CDR1 LGHNA and CDR2 YNFKEQ. The CDR3 is 15 amino acids. The V segment lost 4 bases and the J segment 10 bases; nucleotides outside the gene matches: 9. CDR3 region: CASSPSTGVESPLHF. In DNA form, the CDR3 reads TGTGCCAGCAGCCCGTCGACAGGGGTCGAATCACCCCTCCACTTT.

In its sample, this clone was seen many times. V is TRBV18 and J is TRBJ1-1; possibly TRBD1 for D (5 bases). The germline V and J ends were trimmed by 3 bases and 1 base, with 12 bases remaining between them. This CDR3 has 15 residues. Germline V gives CDR1 KGHSH, CDR2 LQKENI. CDR3 sequence (DNA): TGTGCCAGCTCACCGACCCCAACAGGGAACACTGAAGCTTTCTTT. This encodes CASSPTPTGNTEAFF.

The chain has TRBV18 and TRBJ1-4; the D gene is possibly TRBD1 (6 bases). This CDR3 region has 13 residues. The germline V gene encodes CDR1 KGHSH and CDR2 LQKENI. Trimming cost V 3 bases and J 10 bases, with 12 bases left between them. Here the CDR3 DNA reads TGTGCCAGCTCACCTCCGGGACAAGGAAAACTGTTTTTT. Protein: CASSPPGQGKLFF.

The V gene is TRBV6-4, the J gene TRBJ2-3; 7 nucleotides agree with TRBD2. The CDR3 sequence is 15 residues long. Germline CDR1 reads MRHNA; CDR2 reads SNTAGT. V gave up 5 bases and J gave up 2 bases; unmatched junction bases: 7. The CDR3 nucleotides are TGTGCCAGCAGTAGGGCGGGGGAATCCACAGATACGCAGTATTTT. It translates to CASSRAGESTDTQYF.

V gene TRBV7-9 combines with J gene TRBJ2-3, with 7 bases matching TRBD1. CDR1 SEHNR and CDR2 FQNEAQ come from the germline V gene (reference sequence). This CDR3 spans 14 amino acids. V gave up 6 bases and J gave up 2 bases; unmatched junction bases: 5. Here the CDR3 DNA reads TGTGCCAGCAGACGACAGGGAACCACAGATACGCAGTATTTT. It specifies CASRRQGTTDTQYF.

The chain uses TRBV6-5 and TRBJ2-7; D may be TRBD2 (5 bases). Trimming pared 7 bases from V and 8 bases from J, leaving 24 bases between. The CDR3 extends over 15 amino acids. Germline loops: CDR1 MNHEY, CDR2 SVGAGI. The CDR3 sequence is CASKVGELLGVKQYF. In DNA, the CDR3 is TGTGCCAGCAAAGTGGGTGAGCTGCTCGGGGTAAAGCAGTACTTC.

The chain has TRBV7-9 and TRBJ1-5; 9 bases are shared with TRBD1. Germline values: CDR1 SEHNR, CDR2 FQNEAQ (reference sequence). The CDR3 has 13 residues. V lost 5 bases to trimming and J lost 7 bases; unmatched junction nucleotides: 3. CDR3 sequence (DNA): TGTGCCAGCAGCCTGGGACAGGGACAGCCCCAGCATTTT. This sequence encodes CASSLGQGQPQHF. Combining the CDR3 with reference TRBV7-9 and TRBJ1-5 gives the whole variable domain DTGVSQNPRHKITKRGQNVTFRCDPISEHNRLYWYRQTLGQGPEFLTYFQNEAQLEKSRLLSDRFSAERPKGSFSTLEIQRTEQGDSAMYLCASSLGQGQPQHFGDGTRLSIL.